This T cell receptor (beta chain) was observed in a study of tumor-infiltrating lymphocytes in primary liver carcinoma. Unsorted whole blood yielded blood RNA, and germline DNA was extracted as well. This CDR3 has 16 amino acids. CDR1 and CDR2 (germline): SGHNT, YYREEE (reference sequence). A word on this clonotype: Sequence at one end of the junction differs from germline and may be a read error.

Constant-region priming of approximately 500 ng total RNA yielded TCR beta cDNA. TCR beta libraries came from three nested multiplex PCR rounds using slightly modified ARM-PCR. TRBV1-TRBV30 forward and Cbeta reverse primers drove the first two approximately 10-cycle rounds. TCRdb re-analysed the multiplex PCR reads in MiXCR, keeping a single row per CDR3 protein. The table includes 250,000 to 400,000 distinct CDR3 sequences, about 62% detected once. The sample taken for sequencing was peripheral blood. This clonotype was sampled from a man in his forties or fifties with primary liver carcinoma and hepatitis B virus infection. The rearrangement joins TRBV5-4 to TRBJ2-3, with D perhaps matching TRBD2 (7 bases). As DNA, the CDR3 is TGTGCTAGCAGCGGAGGGGGAGGGAGCTCAACAGATACGCAGTATTTT. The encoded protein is CASSGGGGSSTDTQYF.